These T cell receptor beta chains were read from a single sample in a study of shared clonotypes between healthy human individuals. Sequenced by immunoSEQ multiplex PCR; TCRdb stores in-frame clones only, minus some. The sample lists 450,000 to 500,000 clones, around 85% seen once, with roughly 13% in the top ten. Sequencing used PBMCs. These receptors all come from a middle-aged woman in good health. Some clones in this sample may be carry-over from other donors' samples. Each CDR3 is given with its conserved first and last residue. A D gene is named only where the DNA matches it firmly. Clone size is not always given. Where it is, it says once, few, many or a class for expanded clones.

v_call: TRBV5-6
j_call: TRBJ2-2
d_call: TRBD1
clone_size: NA
cdr3_aa: CASSLTGEWNTGELFF
cdr3_nt: TGTGCCAGCAGCTTGACAGGGGAGTGGAACACCGGGGAGCTGTTTTTT

v_call: TRBV4-1
j_call: TRBJ2-7
d_call: NA
clone_size: NA
cdr3_aa: CASSQEHWGAWYEQYF
cdr3_nt: TGCGCCAGCAGCCAAGAGCATTGGGGGGCCTGGTACGAGCAGTACTTC

v_call: TRBV15
j_call: TRBJ1-1
d_call: NA
clone_size: NA
cdr3_aa: CATSRDRGSEAFF
cdr3_nt: TGTGCCACCAGCAGAGACCGGGGGTCTGAAGCTTTCTTT

v_call: TRBV2
j_call: TRBJ1-2
d_call: TRBD1
clone_size: NA
cdr3_aa: CASSTGVGGGYTF
cdr3_nt: TGTGCCAGCAGTACAGGGGTAGGAGGGGGCTACACCTTC

v_call: TRBV10-3
j_call: TRBJ2-3
d_call: TRBD2
clone_size: NA
cdr3_aa: CAINPTSGKTDTQYF
cdr3_nt: TGTGCCATCAATCCGACTAGCGGGAAGACAGATACGCAGTATTTT

v_call: TRBV28
j_call: TRBJ1-3
d_call: TRBD1
clone_size: NA
cdr3_aa: CASSSDRATGNTIYF
cdr3_nt: TGTGCCAGCAGTTCCGACAGGGCTACTGGAAACACCATATATTTT

v_call: TRBV2
j_call: TRBJ2-3
d_call: TRBD1
clone_size: once
cdr3_aa: CASSPGTGFADTQYF
cdr3_nt: TGTGCCAGCAGTCCCGGGACAGGGTTTGCAGATACGCAGTATTTT

v_call: TRBV6-6
j_call: TRBJ2-5
d_call: NA
clone_size: many
cdr3_aa: CASSYSLDRGETQYF
cdr3_nt: TGTGCCAGCAGTTACTCTTTAGACCGCGGGGAGACCCAGTACTTC

v_call: TRBV7-2
j_call: TRBJ1-1
d_call: NA
clone_size: NA
cdr3_aa: CASSPRLEGNLNTEAFF
cdr3_nt: TGTGCCAGCAGCCCACGTCTTGAGGGTAACTTGAACACTGAAGCTTTCTTT

v_call: TRBV5-6
j_call: TRBJ2-5
d_call: NA
clone_size: NA
cdr3_aa: CASSLRLQGFQETQYF
cdr3_nt: TGTGCCAGCAGCCTCAGATTACAGGGTTTCCAAGAGACCCAGTACTTC

v_call: TRBV10-3
j_call: TRBJ1-1
d_call: NA
clone_size: NA
cdr3_aa: CAISDGRGNTEAFF
cdr3_nt: TGTGCCATCAGTGATGGCAGGGGAAACACTGAAGCTTTCTTT

v_call: TRBV14
j_call: TRBJ2-7
d_call: TRBD2
clone_size: NA
cdr3_aa: CASSQGPGGSYEQYF
cdr3_nt: TGTGCCAGCAGCCAAGGTCCGGGAGGCAGCTACGAGCAGTACTTC

v_call: TRBV14
j_call: TRBJ2-5
d_call: NA
clone_size: NA
cdr3_aa: CASSRRDYQETQYF
cdr3_nt: TGTGCCAGCAGCCGCCGGGACTACCAAGAGACCCAGTACTTC

v_call: TRBV4-2
j_call: TRBJ1-6
d_call: NA
clone_size: many
cdr3_aa: CASSQEDALPNSPLHF
cdr3_nt: TGTGCCAGCAGCCAAGAGGACGCACTTCCTAATTCACCCCTCCACTTT

v_call: TRBV7-9
j_call: TRBJ2-2
d_call: TRBD2
clone_size: NA
cdr3_aa: CASLTAGTGELFF
cdr3_nt: TGTGCCAGCTTAACAGCGGGAACCGGGGAGCTGTTTTTT

v_call: TRBV11-2
j_call: TRBJ2-3
d_call: NA
clone_size: NA
cdr3_aa: CASNQGGPSTDTQYF
cdr3_nt: TGTGCCAGCAACCAAGGGGGGCCCAGCACAGATACGCAGTATTTT

v_call: TRBV28
j_call: TRBJ1-1
d_call: TRBD1
clone_size: once
cdr3_aa: CASSSSGTGGTEAFF
cdr3_nt: TGTGCCAGCAGTTCCTCCGGGACAGGGGGCACTGAAGCTTTCTTT

v_call: TRBV29-1
j_call: TRBJ1-3
d_call: NA
clone_size: NA
cdr3_aa: CSSSSGNTIYF
cdr3_nt: TGCAGCTCGAGCTCTGGAAACACCATATATTTT

v_call: TRBV28
j_call: TRBJ2-1
d_call: TRBD2
clone_size: many
cdr3_aa: CASRASGRGDEQFF
cdr3_nt: TGTGCCAGCAGGGCTAGCGGGAGGGGGGATGAGCAGTTCTTC

v_call: TRBV4-2
j_call: TRBJ1-2
d_call: TRBD1
clone_size: NA
cdr3_aa: CASSQQGAHYGYTF
cdr3_nt: TGTGCCAGCAGCCAACAGGGGGCGCACTATGGCTACACCTTC

v_call: TRBV5-1
j_call: TRBJ1-5
d_call: NA
clone_size: NA
cdr3_aa: CASSLGEGIQPQHF
cdr3_nt: TGCGCCAGCAGCTTGGGGGAGGGTATTCAGCCCCAGCATTTT

v_call: TRBV21-1
j_call: TRBJ2-2
d_call: NA
clone_size: NA
cdr3_aa: CASIANTGELFF
cdr3_nt: TGTGCCAGCATCGCGAACACCGGGGAGCTGTTTTTT

v_call: TRBV28
j_call: TRBJ2-3
d_call: NA
clone_size: NA
cdr3_aa: CASSTFMDTQYF
cdr3_nt: TGTGCCAGCAGTACCTTCATGGATACGCAGTATTTT

v_call: TRBV5-4
j_call: TRBJ1-3
d_call: TRBD1
clone_size: NA
cdr3_aa: CASSLGRTGSGNTIYF
cdr3_nt: TGTGCCAGCAGCTTGGGAAGGACAGGGTCTGGAAACACCATATATTTT

v_call: TRBV27
j_call: TRBJ1-1
d_call: NA
clone_size: NA
cdr3_aa: CASKTGSLREAFF
cdr3_nt: TGTGCCAGCAAAACAGGGTCCCTTAGGGAAGCTTTCTTT

v_call: TRBV7-9
j_call: TRBJ2-3
d_call: NA
clone_size: NA
cdr3_aa: CASRENTDTQYF
cdr3_nt: TGTGCCAGCAGAGAGAACACAGATACGCAGTATTTT

v_call: TRBV7-2
j_call: TRBJ2-3
d_call: NA
clone_size: NA
cdr3_aa: CASRLMGNADTQYF
cdr3_nt: TGTGCCAGCAGGTTGATGGGGAACGCAGATACGCAGTATTTT

v_call: TRBV6-1
j_call: TRBJ2-5
d_call: TRBD2
clone_size: NA
cdr3_aa: CASSPGGTTQETQYF
cdr3_nt: TGTGCCAGCAGTCCTGGTGGGACTACTCAAGAGACCCAGTACTTC

v_call: TRBV6-5
j_call: TRBJ2-7
d_call: TRBD1
clone_size: once
cdr3_aa: CASRRTGGSYEQYF
cdr3_nt: TGTGCCAGCAGACGGACAGGGGGCTCCTACGAGCAGTACTTC

v_call: TRBV10-3
j_call: TRBJ1-1
d_call: TRBD1
clone_size: NA
cdr3_aa: CATRDRGLLNTEAFF
cdr3_nt: TGTGCCACCCGGGACAGGGGGCTTTTGAACACTGAAGCTTTCTTT

v_call: TRBV7-2
j_call: TRBJ1-3
d_call: NA
clone_size: NA
cdr3_aa: CASSLRHTGSGNTIYF
cdr3_nt: TGTGCCAGCAGCCTCCGTCACACGGGCTCTGGAAACACCATATATTTT

v_call: TRBV11-3
j_call: TRBJ2-7
d_call: TRBD1
clone_size: NA
cdr3_aa: CASSLGGQGPYEQYF
cdr3_nt: TGTGCCAGCAGCTTAGGGGGACAGGGGCCCTACGAGCAGTACTTC

v_call: TRBV7-2
j_call: TRBJ2-7
d_call: TRBD2
clone_size: NA
cdr3_aa: CASSLVGTNIYEQYF
cdr3_nt: TGTGCCAGCAGCTTAGTTGGGACTAACATCTACGAGCAGTACTTC

v_call: TRBV7-8
j_call: TRBJ2-7
d_call: TRBD2
clone_size: NA
cdr3_aa: CASSEQRGAYEQYF
cdr3_nt: TGTGCCAGCAGCGAGCAGCGGGGGGCCTACGAGCAGTACTTC

v_call: TRBV28
j_call: TRBJ2-1
d_call: NA
clone_size: few
cdr3_aa: CASSPQARDKGDEQFF
cdr3_nt: TGTGCCAGCAGTCCCCAGGCCCGGGACAAAGGCGATGAGCAGTTCTTC

v_call: TRBV5-4
j_call: TRBJ2-2
d_call: TRBD2
clone_size: NA
cdr3_aa: CASSFSTSGSGMELFF
cdr3_nt: TGTGCCAGCAGCTTTTCGACTAGCGGGAGTGGGATGGAGCTGTTTTTT

v_call: TRBV9
j_call: TRBJ1-2
d_call: NA
clone_size: NA
cdr3_aa: CASSVSQWVNYGYTF
cdr3_nt: TGTGCCAGCAGCGTATCCCAGTGGGTTAACTATGGCTACACCTTC

v_call: TRBV2
j_call: TRBJ2-5
d_call: TRBD2
clone_size: NA
cdr3_aa: CASSGGRGEETQYF
cdr3_nt: TGTGCCAGCAGTGGCGGTCGGGGGGAAGAGACCCAGTACTTC

v_call: TRBV10-3
j_call: TRBJ2-2
d_call: NA
clone_size: NA
cdr3_aa: CAISALDSLNTGELFF
cdr3_nt: TGTGCCATCAGTGCACTGGACTCACTAAACACCGGGGAGCTGTTTTTT

v_call: TRBV30
j_call: TRBJ1-3
d_call: NA
clone_size: few
cdr3_aa: CAWRGGLPTSGNTIYF
cdr3_nt: TGTGCCTGGCGTGGGGGACTCCCGACCTCTGGAAACACCATATATTTT

v_call: TRBV2
j_call: TRBJ2-7
d_call: NA
clone_size: NA
cdr3_aa: CASSAGVAFPYEQYF
cdr3_nt: TGTGCCAGCAGTGCGGGAGTAGCGTTCCCCTACGAGCAGTACTTC

v_call: TRBV6-6
j_call: TRBJ2-3
d_call: TRBD2
clone_size: NA
cdr3_aa: CASDLREKADTQYF
cdr3_nt: TGTGCCAGCGATCTGCGGGAGAAGGCAGATACGCAGTATTTT

v_call: TRBV6-6
j_call: TRBJ2-1
d_call: TRBD1
clone_size: many
cdr3_aa: CASRRGGSSYNEQFF
cdr3_nt: TGTGCCAGCAGAAGAGGGGGCTCATCCTACAATGAGCAGTTCTTC

v_call: TRBV7-3
j_call: TRBJ2-1
d_call: NA
clone_size: once
cdr3_aa: CASSPGASEPEQFF
cdr3_nt: TGTGCCAGCAGCCCCGGAGCTAGCGAGCCTGAGCAGTTCTTC

v_call: TRBV5-1
j_call: TRBJ2-7
d_call: TRBD2
clone_size: NA
cdr3_aa: CASSSSGLAGYEQYF
cdr3_nt: TGCGCCAGCAGCTCCTCGGGACTAGCGGGGTACGAGCAGTACTTC

v_call: TRBV18
j_call: TRBJ2-2
d_call: NA
clone_size: NA
cdr3_aa: CASQRLAGELFF
cdr3_nt: TGTGCCAGCCAACGCCTGGCCGGGGAGCTGTTTTTT

v_call: TRBV6-5
j_call: TRBJ1-6
d_call: NA
clone_size: few
cdr3_aa: CASSTGVRSPLHF
cdr3_nt: TGTGCCAGCAGCACGGGAGTCCGTTCACCCCTCCACTTT

v_call: TRBV7-9
j_call: TRBJ1-2
d_call: NA
clone_size: NA
cdr3_aa: CASSLGHLQGYGYTF
cdr3_nt: TGTGCCAGCAGCTTAGGACATCTCCAAGGCTATGGCTACACCTTC

v_call: TRBV2
j_call: TRBJ2-1
d_call: TRBD2
clone_size: NA
cdr3_aa: CASRTLAGGPSNEQFF
cdr3_nt: TGTGCCAGCAGAACTCTAGCGGGAGGGCCGAGCAATGAGCAGTTCTTC

v_call: TRBV30
j_call: TRBJ1-5
d_call: NA
clone_size: NA
cdr3_aa: CAWGGGNQPQHF
cdr3_nt: TGTGCCTGGGGGGGTGGCAATCAGCCCCAGCATTTT